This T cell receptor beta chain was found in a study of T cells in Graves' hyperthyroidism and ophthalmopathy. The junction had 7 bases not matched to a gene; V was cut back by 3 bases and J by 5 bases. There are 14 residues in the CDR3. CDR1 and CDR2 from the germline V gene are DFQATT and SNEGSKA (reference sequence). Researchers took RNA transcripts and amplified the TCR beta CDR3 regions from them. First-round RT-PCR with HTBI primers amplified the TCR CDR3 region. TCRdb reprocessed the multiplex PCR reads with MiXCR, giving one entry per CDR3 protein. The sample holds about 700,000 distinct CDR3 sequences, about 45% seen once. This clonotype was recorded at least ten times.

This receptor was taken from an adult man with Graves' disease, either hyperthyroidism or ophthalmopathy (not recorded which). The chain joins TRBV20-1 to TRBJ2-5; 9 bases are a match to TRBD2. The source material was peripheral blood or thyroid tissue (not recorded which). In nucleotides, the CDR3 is TGCAGTGCTAGGGCGGGGGGGCCTTGGGAGACCCAGTACTTC. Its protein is CSARAGGPWETQYF.